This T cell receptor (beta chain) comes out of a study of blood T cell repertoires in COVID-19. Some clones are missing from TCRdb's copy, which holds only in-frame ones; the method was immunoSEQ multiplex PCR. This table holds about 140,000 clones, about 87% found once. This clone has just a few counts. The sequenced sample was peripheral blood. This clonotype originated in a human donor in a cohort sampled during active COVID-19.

The CDR3 DNA sequence: TGTGCCTGGAGGGGGGCTAGGACTGAAGCTTTCTTT. Amino acids: CAWRGARTEAFF. This chain uses TRBV30 with TRBJ1-1; weak D call: TRBD1 (6 bases). The CDR3 covers 12 residues. V dropped 3 bases and J dropped 5 bases, with 10 bases sitting between them. CDR1 is GTSNPN and CDR2 is SVGIG in the germline V gene (reference sequence).